The rows below give T cell receptor beta chains drawn from one sample of a study of T cell responses to AZD1222 COVID-19 vaccine. This table comes from immunoSEQ multiplex PCR, and its TCRdb copy is limited to in-frame clones, with some not included. The repertoire includes 140,000 or so clones, more than 75% of them detected once, and 2.5% to 3.5% sits in the top ten. The sequences come from peripheral blood, collected 28 days after the second AZD1222 dose. The receptors derive from an adult who received the AZD1222 COVID-19 vaccine. Both conserved end residues are part of each CDR3. Fields, in order: D gene, V gene, clone size, J gene, CDR3 DNA, CDR3 protein. D genes are given only for firm matches. Part of the rows lack a size; the others show once, few, many or a class for expanded clones.

D: .; V: TRBV10-2; size: .; J: TRBJ1-1; DNA: TGCGCCAGCCTTGAGGCAGGGGTCACTGAAGCTTTCTTT; CDR3: CASLEAGVTEAFF
D: .; V: TRBV2; size: .; J: TRBJ2-3; DNA: TGTGCCAGCAGAGGGGCGAATACGCAGTATTTT; CDR3: CASRGANTQYF
D: .; V: TRBV5-1; size: .; J: TRBJ1-4; DNA: TGCGCCAGCAGCTTGGCCGGAGGGGGAGATGAAAAACTGTTTTTT; CDR3: CASSLAGGGDEKLFF
D: .; V: TRBV5-6; size: once; J: TRBJ1-3; DNA: TGTGCCAGCAGCGTCCACGGTGGAAACACCATATATTTT; CDR3: CASSVHGGNTIYF
D: .; V: TRBV24-1; size: .; J: TRBJ2-5; DNA: TGTGCCACCAGTGGTACGGAGCGGAACGTCAACTTC; CDR3: CATSGTERNVNF
D: .; V: TRBV29-1; size: once; J: TRBJ2-3; DNA: TGCAGCGTTGAAATTACTAGCTCAGATACGCAGTATTTT; CDR3: CSVEITSSDTQYF
D: .; V: TRBV28; size: .; J: TRBJ1-2; DNA: TGTGCCAGCAGGCTGACCGGTGGGGTAGACTACACCTTC; CDR3: CASRLTGGVDYTF
D: .; V: TRBV11-1; size: .; J: TRBJ2-3; DNA: TGTGCCAGCAGCTTAGAGGATACGCAGTATTTT; CDR3: CASSLEDTQYF
D: .; V: TRBV9; size: .; J: TRBJ1-2; DNA: TGTGCCAGCAACATCGGAGGAAGCGTTAGCTATGGCTACACCTTC; CDR3: CASNIGGSVSYGYTF
D: TRBD1; V: TRBV5-1; size: once; J: TRBJ2-3; DNA: TGCGCCAGCAGCTTGGACAGGGGTAAAGATACGCAGTATTTT; CDR3: CASSLDRGKDTQYF
D: .; V: TRBV7-3; size: .; J: TRBJ2-3; DNA: TGTGCCAGCAGCTTAAGCCCCAGGGATACGCAGTATTTT; CDR3: CASSLSPRDTQYF
D: .; V: TRBV3-1/TRBV3-2; size: few; J: TRBJ2-7; DNA: TGTGCCAGCAGCCCTTACAAGGGGGGGGCCTACGAGCAGTACTTC; CDR3: CASSPYKGGAYEQYF
D: .; V: TRBV5-6; size: .; J: TRBJ1-3; DNA: TGTGCCAGCAGCTTGGTGGGCCTCCGCTCCTCTTCTGGAAACACCATATATTTT; CDR3: CASSLVGLRSSSGNTIYF
D: .; V: TRBV20-1; size: .; J: TRBJ2-1; DNA: TGCAGTGCCGGGCGGGCCGATGAGCAGTTCTTC; CDR3: CSAGRADEQFF
D: TRBD2; V: TRBV19; size: few; J: TRBJ2-5; DNA: TGTGCCAGTAAAGGGGTAGCGGGGCGAGGGCCCCAAGAGACCCAGTACTTC; CDR3: CASKGVAGRGPQETQYF
D: TRBD1; V: TRBV3-1/TRBV3-2; size: once; J: TRBJ2-1; DNA: TGTGCCAGCAGCCCATCCCGACAGGGGGCGCGTGAGCAGTTCTTC; CDR3: CASSPSRQGAREQFF
D: .; V: TRBV29-1; size: .; J: TRBJ1-1; DNA: TGCAGCGTTGAAGATACCACGGGGAGTAGACCTTTCTTT; CDR3: CSVEDTTGSRPFF
D: .; V: TRBV6-4; size: .; J: TRBJ2-3; DNA: TGTGCCAGCAGCTACAGGGTAGGGGATACGCAGTATTTT; CDR3: CASSYRVGDTQYF
D: .; V: TRBV30; size: .; J: TRBJ1-3; DNA: TGTGCCTGGACAGCTCGTATTGGAAACACCATATATTTT; CDR3: CAWTARIGNTIYF
D: TRBD1; V: TRBV10-1; size: .; J: TRBJ2-7; DNA: TGCGCCAGCAGCCGCGACAGGGGCAGACAGTACTTC; CDR3: CASSRDRGRQYF
D: .; V: TRBV27; size: .; J: TRBJ1-2; DNA: TGTGCCAGCAGTTTATCCGGGGAGGGCTATGGCTACACCTTC; CDR3: CASSLSGEGYGYTF
D: .; V: TRBV3-1/TRBV3-2; size: .; J: TRBJ1-1; DNA: TGTGCCAGCAGCCAAGTACGGGGACTATCTGAAGCTTTCTTT; CDR3: CASSQVRGLSEAFF
D: .; V: TRBV3-1/TRBV3-2; size: .; J: TRBJ1-2; DNA: TGTGCCAGCAGCCGTTCCGAATTCACAGGCCGACCTCTTGGCTATGGCTACACCTTC; CDR3: CASSRSEFTGRPLGYGYTF
D: .; V: TRBV7-9; size: few; J: TRBJ1-6; DNA: TGTGCCAGCAGCTTACAGAGTAATTCACCCCTCCACTTT; CDR3: CASSLQSNSPLHF
D: TRBD1; V: TRBV6-2/TRBV6-3; size: .; J: TRBJ2-3; DNA: TGTGCCAGCAGCCCCACAGGGGCGGCTGGAGATACGCAGTATTTT; CDR3: CASSPTGAAGDTQYF
D: TRBD1; V: TRBV7-9; size: .; J: TRBJ2-5; DNA: TGTGCCAGCAGCCTAGGTGAGACAGGGAGACAAGAGACCCAGTACTTC; CDR3: CASSLGETGRQETQYF
D: TRBD1; V: TRBV28; size: .; J: TRBJ1-4; DNA: TGTGCCAGCAGACAGGGGGCGCAATGGGAAAAACTGTTTTTT; CDR3: CASRQGAQWEKLFF
D: .; V: TRBV27; size: .; J: TRBJ1-5; DNA: TGTGCCAGCAGGAAGGGGACAAACAATTATAGCAATCAGCCCCAGCATTTT; CDR3: CASRKGTNNYSNQPQHF
D: .; V: TRBV19; size: .; J: TRBJ1-4; DNA: TGTGCCAGTAGTATTATTGGTGAAAAACTGTTTTTT; CDR3: CASSIIGEKLFF
D: TRBD1; V: TRBV7-3; size: once; J: TRBJ2-5; DNA: TGTGCCAGCAGCCCACAGGCTGACAGGGTCCAAGAGACCCAGTACTTC; CDR3: CASSPQADRVQETQYF
D: TRBD2; V: TRBV24-1; size: .; J: TRBJ2-1; DNA: TGTGCCACCAGTGATTTCGTTAGCGGGAGCTCCTACAATGAGCAGTTCTTC; CDR3: CATSDFVSGSSYNEQFF
D: .; V: TRBV20-1; size: .; J: TRBJ1-4; DNA: TGCAGTGCTAGTGGCACTGGCCGACAGGTCCAGAATGAAAAACTGTTTTTT; CDR3: CSASGTGRQVQNEKLFF
D: TRBD2; V: TRBV19; size: .; J: TRBJ2-1; DNA: TGTGCCAGTAGTGAGACTAGCGGGGGGGCGAATGAGCAGTTCTTC; CDR3: CASSETSGGANEQFF
D: .; V: TRBV30; size: .; J: TRBJ2-7; DNA: TGTGCCTGGGGGGCGCTGTCCTACGAGCAGTACTTC; CDR3: CAWGALSYEQYF
D: .; V: TRBV12-3/TRBV12-4; size: .; J: TRBJ2-5; DNA: TGTGCCAGCAGTTTTGGAGGGGAGACCCAGTACTTC; CDR3: CASSFGGETQYF
D: TRBD1; V: TRBV4-1; size: .; J: TRBJ2-7; DNA: TGCGCCAGCAGCCAAAGAGGAGACAGGGGGGATTACGAGCAGTACTTC; CDR3: CASSQRGDRGDYEQYF
D: .; V: TRBV19; size: .; J: TRBJ1-3; DNA: TGTGCCAGTAGTATCCTAGGGGGCTCTGGAAACACCATATATTTT; CDR3: CASSILGGSGNTIYF
D: .; V: TRBV5-1; size: .; J: TRBJ2-2; DNA: TGCGCCAGCAGCTTGACATTTTCTGCGGGGACGTACACCGGGGAGCTGTTTTTT; CDR3: CASSLTFSAGTYTGELFF
D: TRBD1; V: TRBV11-2; size: .; J: TRBJ1-2; DNA: TGTGCCAGCAGCCCTGTGGGACAGTCGTGGGGCTACACCTTC; CDR3: CASSPVGQSWGYTF
D: TRBD1; V: TRBV9; size: .; J: TRBJ1-2; DNA: TGTGCCAGCAGCGTACGAGGGGGCAGTGGCTACACCTTC; CDR3: CASSVRGGSGYTF
D: .; V: TRBV11-3; size: .; J: TRBJ1-1; DNA: TGTGCCAGCAGCTTTGGCGGGACGGGCACTGAAGCTTTCTTT; CDR3: CASSFGGTGTEAFF
D: .; V: TRBV11-3; size: .; J: TRBJ2-3; DNA: TGTGCCAGCAGCTTAACTAGCAGCACAGATACGCAGTATTTT; CDR3: CASSLTSSTDTQYF
D: .; V: TRBV9; size: once; J: TRBJ1-5; DNA: TGTGCCAGCAGTCCTGACTTGCGTAGCAATCAGCCCCAGCATTTT; CDR3: CASSPDLRSNQPQHF
D: .; V: TRBV2; size: .; J: TRBJ2-3; DNA: TGTGCCAGCAGTGGGCAGTCTAGTGCTAGCACAGATACGCAGTATTTT; CDR3: CASSGQSSASTDTQYF
D: TRBD1; V: TRBV6-5; size: .; J: TRBJ1-1; DNA: TGTGCCAGCAGTTACACAGGGGGGGGCACTGAAGCTTTCTTT; CDR3: CASSYTGGGTEAFF
D: TRBD2; V: TRBV29-1; size: .; J: TRBJ2-5; DNA: TGCAGCGTCCCTCGGGGACTAGCGGAAGAGACCCAGTACTTC; CDR3: CSVPRGLAEETQYF
D: .; V: TRBV18; size: .; J: TRBJ1-2; DNA: TGTGCCAGCTCGTCCGGGCCGTTCTATGGCTACACCTTC; CDR3: CASSSGPFYGYTF
D: .; V: TRBV5-1; size: .; J: TRBJ1-2; DNA: TGCGCCAGCAGCTTGCAGCAGGGGGGCTACACCTTC; CDR3: CASSLQQGGYTF
D: .; V: TRBV6-2/TRBV6-3; size: .; J: TRBJ2-7; DNA: TGTGCCAGCAGCGACTACGAGCAGTACTTC; CDR3: CASSDYEQYF
D: TRBD1; V: TRBV3-1/TRBV3-2; size: .; J: TRBJ1-6; DNA: TGTGCCAGCAGCCCGAGGGGGCTGAATTCACCCCTCCACTTT; CDR3: CASSPRGLNSPLHF
D: TRBD1; V: TRBV6-1; size: .; J: TRBJ2-7; DNA: TGTGCCAGCAGTGAGAGAGGGGGCGGGTACGAGCAGTACTTC; CDR3: CASSERGGGYEQYF
D: .; V: TRBV9; size: once; J: TRBJ2-3; DNA: TGTGCCAGCAGCCCCCGGACGGGGACAGATACGCAGTATTTT; CDR3: CASSPRTGTDTQYF
D: .; V: TRBV7-3; size: once; J: TRBJ2-5; DNA: TGTGCCAGCAGCCTCCGGACAGCAGAGACCCAGTACTTC; CDR3: CASSLRTAETQYF
D: .; V: TRBV10-2; size: .; J: TRBJ1-1; DNA: TGCGCCAGCAGTGTCCCAGGGTCTGGCACTGAAGCTTTCTTT; CDR3: CASSVPGSGTEAFF